A single sample is the source of the 26 T cell receptor beta chains below, sequenced in a study of blood T cell repertoires in COVID-19. TCRdb keeps only in-frame clones here, not all; method: immunoSEQ multiplex PCR. The data show around 150,000 clones, 77% seen once. The sequencing sample was made of peripheral blood. These receptors were taken from a woman aged 45-59 years with active or convalescent COVID-19.

The chain carries TRBV10-3 and TRBJ2-1; TRBD2 is a possible D gene (5 bases). The V gene lost 2 bases and the J gene lost 6 bases, with 17 bases spanning the gap. The germline CDR1 and CDR2 sequences are ENHRY and SYGVKD. The CDR3 has 16 amino acids. CDR3 nucleotide sequence: TGTGCCATCAGTGAGCCGGGGTCCCGGGGTCTCAATGAGCAGTTCTTC. It translates to CAISEPGSRGLNEQFF.

This clone was seen ten or more times. J is TRBJ1-6 and V is TRBV7-6; 11 bases align to TRBD1. CDR3 length: 14 amino acids. Germline trimming cut 3 bases from V and 9 bases from J; bases unmatched to any gene: 1. Germline assignment: CDR1 SGHVS and CDR2 FNYEAQ. The CDR3 loop is CASSFGTGGSPLHF. Here the CDR3 DNA reads TGTGCCAGCAGCTTCGGGACAGGGGGTTCACCCCTCCACTTT.

This chain links TRBV24-1 with TRBJ2-7; 8 nucleotides match TRBD1. V lost 3 bases to trimming and J lost 4 bases; unmatched junction nucleotides: 7. This CDR3 is 15 amino acids long. Germline loops: CDR1 KGHDR, CDR2 SFDVKD. CDR3 amino acids: CATSDPSRGLYEQYF. The CDR3 nucleotides are TGTGCCACCAGTGATCCGAGCAGGGGGCTATACGAGCAGTACTTC.

The genes are TRBV11-3 and TRBJ2-1; D is uncertain. The germline gives CDR1 SGHNT, CDR2 YENEEA. The V end was cut by 0 bases, the J end by 5 bases, with 5 bases between. The CDR3 length is 13 residues. The CDR3 sequence is CASSLDQNNEQFF. In DNA, the CDR3 is TGTGCCAGCAGCTTAGACCAGAACAATGAGCAGTTCTTC.

The count of this clone is one. The chain links TRBV6-6 to TRBJ2-7; unclear D gene. Trimming stripped 2 bases from V and 2 bases from J, with 4 bases between. The germline V gene encodes CDR1 MNHNY and CDR2 SVGAGI (reference sequence). The CDR3 is 12 residues long. DNA for the CDR3: TGTGCCAGCAGTTACGTCGCCTACGAGCAGTACTTC. Its translation is CASSYVAYEQYF.

This clone has a handful of counts. The chain recombines TRBV2 with TRBJ1-2; 12 nucleotides align to TRBD1. The CDR3 sequence is 16 residues long. From germline, CDR1 is SNHLY and CDR2 FYNNEI. V shed 4 bases and J 7 bases; nucleotides not matched to a gene: 10. The CDR3 region is CASSATGTGGWGGYTF. The DNA of the CDR3 is TGTGCCAGCAGTGCTACCGGGACAGGGGGCTGGGGTGGCTACACCTTC.

The rearrangement links TRBV15 to TRBJ1-5; a possible D gene is TRBD1 (6 bases). Germline V gives CDR1 LNHNV, CDR2 YYDKDF (reference sequence). The V gene lost 1 base and the J gene lost 1 base, with 8 bases spanning the gap. The CDR3 is made up of 15 amino acids. CDR3 in amino acids: CATSRGDRSNQPQHF. The CDR3 DNA follows: TGTGCCACCAGCAGAGGTGACAGGAGCAATCAGCCCCAGCATTTT. Combining the CDR3 with reference TRBV15 and TRBJ1-5 gives the whole variable domain DAMVIQNPRYQVTQFGKPVTLSCSQTLNHNVMYWYQQKSSQAPKLLFHYYDKDFNNEADTPDNFQSRRPNTSFCFLDIRSPGLGDTAMYLCATSRGDRSNQPQHFGDGTRLSIL.

V is TRBV19 and J is TRBJ1-5, with 7 bases aligning to TRBD1. The trim removed 4 bases at V and 2 bases at J, leaving 8 bases unmatched. Germline-derived CDR1 and CDR2 are LNHDA and SQIVND (reference sequence). The CDR3 is made up of 16 amino acids. CDR3 sequence reads: CASSTPEGAGNQPQHF. The DNA for the CDR3 is TGTGCCAGTAGTACCCCTGAGGGGGCAGGCAATCAGCCCCAGCATTTT.

This chain uses TRBV28 with TRBJ2-5, with D unclear. The V gene's germline CDR1 is MDHEN and CDR2 SYDVKM. V was trimmed by 6 bases and J by 3 bases, leaving 8 bases between them. CDR3 length equals 12 residues. CDR3: CASRRREETQYF. CDR3 DNA sequence: TGTGCCAGCAGGCGTAGAGAAGAGACCCAGTACTTC.

The rearrangement joins TRBV7-2 to TRBJ1-1; D is possibly TRBD1 (6 bases). The length of the CDR3 is 13 residues. Germline V gene lookup returns CDR1 SGHTA and CDR2 FQGNSA. V was pared by 2 bases and J by 6 bases, with 10 bases between. The CDR3 spells CASSLLGTSEAFF. CDR3 DNA sequence: TGTGCCAGCAGCTTACTAGGGACATCTGAAGCTTTCTTT.

This clone was picked up one time. This chain joins TRBV4-1 and TRBJ1-1; 8 bases are a match to TRBD1. The germline gives CDR1 MGHRA, CDR2 YSYEKL. Trimming removed 1 base from V and 7 bases from J; junction bases left unmatched: 5. The CDR3 loop spans 14 amino acids. The CDR3 DNA reads as TGCGCCAGCAGCCAAGTGGACAGGGAAAATGAAGCTTTCTTT. It is translated as CASSQVDRENEAFF.

The table lists this clone with a count of one. The chain is built from TRBV7-6 and TRBJ2-1, with 16 positions matching TRBD2. The CDR3 totals 16 residues. V dropped 3 bases and J dropped 7; count of bases not matched to a gene: 3. Germline V lookup: CDR1 SGHVS, CDR2 FNYEAQ. CDR3 region: CASSLGLAGGPNEQFF. CDR3 coding DNA: TGTGCCAGCAGCTTGGGACTAGCGGGAGGGCCGAATGAGCAGTTCTTC. Full variable domain (missing parts from reference TRBV7-6 and TRBJ2-1): GAGVSQSPRYKVTKRGQDVALRCDPISGHVSLYWYRQALGQGPEFLTYFNYEAQQDKSGLPNDRFSAERPEGSISTLTIQRTEQRDSAMYRCASSLGLAGGPNEQFFGPGTRLTVL.

The chain has TRBV28 and TRBJ1-1; the match to TRBD1 covers 7 bases. The germline V gene has CDR1 MDHEN and CDR2 SYDVKM. V trimming: 5 bases; J trimming: 1 base; junction bases outside the gene matches: 7. This CDR3 region has 15 residues. The CDR3 loop is CASSPPTGKNTEAFF. Written as DNA, the CDR3 is TGTGCCAGCAGTCCCCCGACAGGGAAGAACACTGAAGCTTTCTTT. The whole variable domain, filled in from reference TRBV28 and TRBJ1-1, reads DVKVTQSSRYLVKRTGEKVFLECVQDMDHENMFWYRQDPGLGLRLIYFSYDVKMKEKGDIPEGYSVSREKKERFSLILESASTNQTSMYLCASSPPTGKNTEAFFGQGTRLTVV.

A note on this clone: The junction departs from germline at one end; a sequencing error may be responsible. The V call is TRBV7-7, the J call TRBJ2-5, with 10 bases that match TRBD2. The CDR3 covers 15 residues. Germline CDR1 SSHAT, CDR2 FNYEAQ (reference sequence). The CDR3 nucleotides are TGTGCTAGCAGCTTGAGCGGGGGGGCCAGAGAGACCCAGTACTTC. It encodes CASSLSGGARETQYF.

V gene TRBV7-2 combines with J gene TRBJ1-3; D possibly corresponds to TRBD1 (6 bases). The CDR3 totals 16 residues. The V end was cut by 1 base, the J end by 0 bases, with 10 bases between. Looked up from germline, CDR1 is SGHTA and CDR2 is FQGNSA. CDR3 DNA: TGTGCCAGCAGCTTAGGAGGGACACTCTCTGGAAACACCATATATTTT. This codes for CASSLGGTLSGNTIYF.

This clone has a handful of counts. The V gene is TRBV19, the J gene TRBJ1-4, with unresolved D. Per the germline V gene, CDR1 is LNHDA and CDR2 is SQIVND (reference sequence). Trimming removed 3 bases at V and 5 bases at J, with 13 bases between. The length of the CDR3 is 15 residues. In DNA form, the CDR3 reads TGTGCCAGTAGTATTAGAGAGGGCACGAATGAAAAACTGTTTTTT. Its protein product is CASSIREGTNEKLFF.

This clone was seen once. The rearrangement uses TRBV3-1 (or the pseudogene TRBV3-2) and TRBJ1-6; TRBD1 matches at 9 bases. The CDR3 loop spans 15 amino acids. After removal of 4 bases from V and 7 bases from J, the junction contained 5 bases not matched to a gene. Germline CDR1 and CDR2: LGHDT and YNNKEL (reference sequence). CDR3 DNA: TGTGCCAGCAGCCCTACCGGGACAGGGAATTCACCCCTCCACTTT. This encodes CASSPTGTGNSPLHF.

This clone appeared a single time. The chain links TRBV7-2 to TRBJ2-3; D possibly corresponds to TRBD2 (5 bases). The CDR3 has 14 residues. V was clipped by 2 bases and J by 5 bases, with 11 bases between them. In germline, CDR1 is SGHTA, CDR2 FQGNSA. The CDR3 bases are TGTGCCAGCAGCTTAAGAGGTGCGGGAGATACGCAGTATTTT. Its protein is CASSLRGAGDTQYF.

The rearrangement joins TRBV29-1 to TRBJ2-2; D gene unclear. The V end was cut by 4 bases, the J end by 5 bases, with 11 bases between. The CDR3 length is 13 residues. Germline V lookup: CDR1 SQVTM, CDR2 ANQGSEA. The CDR3 coding sequence is TGCAGCGTTGCGGTGTCCCTGACCGGGGAGCTGTTTTTT. Its translation: CSVAVSLTGELFF.

The genes are TRBV3-1 (or the pseudogene TRBV3-2) and TRBJ1-4; D is ambiguous. Germline CDR1 is LGHDT and CDR2 is YNNKEL (reference sequence). This CDR3 is 14 amino acids long. V was shortened by 4 bases and J by 5 bases, with 11 bases between the two germline ends. The CDR3 reads CASSRAGGNEKLFF. The CDR3 DNA sequence: TGTGCCAGCAGCCGGGCGGGCGGAAATGAAAAACTGTTTTTT.

This clone came up once. This chain joins TRBV6-5 and TRBJ2-2; 7 nucleotides match TRBD2. In germline, CDR1 is MNHEY, CDR2 SVGAGI. The CDR3 is 16 amino acids. J was trimmed by 4 bases and V by 3 bases; bases with no gene match: 8. CDR3 bases: TGTGCCAGCAGTTATAGAAGCGGGGCAGGCACCGGGGAGCTGTTTTTT. Protein: CASSYRSGAGTGELFF.

The chain recombines TRBV5-4 with TRBJ2-1; 11 nucleotides match TRBD2. Per germline, CDR1 SGHNT and CDR2 YYREEE (reference sequence). The CDR3 consists of 15 residues. V gave up 0 bases and J gave up 7 bases; unmatched junction bases: 3. The CDR3 reads CASSLGLAGTNEQFF. The CDR3 nucleotides read TGTGCCAGCAGCTTGGGACTAGCGGGAACTAATGAGCAGTTCTTC.

The sample holds a few counts of this clone. The rearrangement uses TRBV9 and TRBJ2-2; D unclear. Germline CDR1 SGDLS, CDR2 YYNGEE. V dropped 4 bases and J dropped 5 bases, with 15 bases sitting between them. The CDR3 covers 15 residues. Here the CDR3 DNA reads TGTGCCAGCAGCCCCGCAGAAGTTTCTACCGGGGAGCTGTTTTTT. Its translation: CASSPAEVSTGELFF.

This rearrangement joins TRBV9 to TRBJ1-6, with 7 bases fitting TRBD1. The germline gives CDR1 SGDLS, CDR2 YYNGEE. Unmatched junction bases numbered 5, after V lost 3 bases and J lost 5 bases. CDR3 length equals 15 residues. DNA for the CDR3: TGTGCCAGCAGCGCCCGACAGGGCGATAATTCACCCCTCCACTTT. Translated: CASSARQGDNSPLHF.

The gene calls are TRBV11-1 and TRBJ1-2; D remains ambiguous. Between the trimmed V and J ends, which lost 1 base and 0 bases, there was a span of 9 bases. The CDR3 is 15 amino acids. CDR1 is SGHAT, CDR2 FQDESV, per germline (reference sequence). The CDR3 spells CASSLGAEANYGYTF. The CDR3 DNA sequence: TGTGCCAGCAGCTTAGGGGCAGAAGCTAACTATGGCTACACCTTC.

The chain recombines TRBV7-2 with TRBJ1-2; D ambiguous. The CDR3 consists of 14 residues. CDR1 is SGHTA and CDR2 is FQGNSA in the germline V gene. Trimming took 2 bases from V and 0 from J, leaving 7 bases between them. The DNA of the CDR3 is TGTGCCAGCAGCTTATATGGGCCTAACTATGGCTACACCTTC. Protein product: CASSLYGPNYGYTF. Full variable domain (rest looked up from reference TRBV7-2 and TRBJ1-2): GAGVSQSPSNKVTEKGKDVELRCDPISGHTALYWYRQSLGQGLEFLIYFQGNSAPDKSGLPSDRFSAERTGGSVSTLTIQRTQQEDSAVYLCASSLYGPNYGYTFGSGTRLTVV.